This T cell receptor beta chain originates from a study of blood T cells in healthy people across ages. Study-wide results and limits: Relative to aged donors, long-lived donors carried more naive CD4+ cells and displayed higher diversity.

Sample-barcoded 5' priming and a J-beta primer mix drove a second PCR of 7 to 11 cycles. The template-switch adaptor was a 5' adaptor with 12 random nucleotides. It tagged each cDNA molecule. Samples each returned at least 3 million CDR3-containing paired-end reads. TCRdb reprocessed the 5' RACE reads with MiXCR, giving one entry per CDR3 protein. Of 380,000 or so distinct CDR3 sequences in the sample, 52% were seen once. The CDR3 extends over 14 amino acids. The V end was cut by 7 bases, the J end by 5 bases, with 15 bases between. Germline CDR1 is MNHEY and CDR2 is SVGEGT. Ten milliliters of peripheral blood were drawn from each donor. In its sample, this clonotype was seen a few times. Its antigen is undetermined.

This chain connects TRBV6-2 or TRBV6-3 to TRBJ2-1; D may be TRBD2 (6 bases). The sequenced sample was blood. This TCR was sampled from a man aged 55 to 70 in good health. As DNA, the CDR3 is TGTGCCAGCACCCGTAGGGCGGGGCACAATGAGCAGTTCTTC. Translated, it gives CASTRRAGHNEQFF.